This entry lists 30 T cell receptor beta chains sequenced from one sample in a study of naive and memory T cell subsets. The beta constant-region primer was an equimolar mix of two oligonucleotides covering TRBC1 and TRBC2. TCRdb ran MiXCR on the UMI-ligation and nested PCR reads and lists one entry per CDR3 protein. The table includes 150,000 or so distinct CDR3 sequences, about 15% detected once. The sequencing input was naive CD4+ T cells from blood. These receptors originate from a human donor in good health.

The chain has TRBV3-1 and TRBJ1-2; tentatively, D is TRBD1 (5 bases). Trimming pared 2 bases from V and 4 bases from J, leaving 14 bases between. Germline V gene sequence: CDR1 LGHDT, CDR2 YNNKEL (reference sequence). The CDR3 consists of 15 residues. CDR3 nucleotide sequence: TGTGCCAGCAGCCAAAAATTTCGGGGGTCCTATGGCTACACCTTC. Its translation is CASSQKFRGSYGYTF.

About this clonotype: Here the CDR3 omits its conserved ending phenylalanine or tryptophan, so a read error is the likely source. This rearrangement joins TRBV19 to TRBJ2-5; unclear D gene. V gave up 5 bases and J gave up 5 bases, with 9 bases separating them. Germline values: CDR1 LNHDA, CDR2 SQIVND (reference sequence). This CDR3 is built from 12 residues. The CDR3 protein is CASSFSQETQYY. DNA of the CDR3: TGTGCCAGTAGTTTCAGTCAGGAGACCCAGTACTAC.

The rearrangement joins TRBV7-9 to TRBJ2-1; 10 bases match TRBD2. The V segment lost 0 bases and the J segment 9 bases; nucleotides outside the gene matches: 8. Germline V gene lookup returns CDR1 SEHNR and CDR2 FQNEAQ (reference sequence). The CDR3 length is 16 residues. The CDR3 DNA sequence: TGTGCCAGCAGCTTAGCACCTCCGGGACTAGCGATTGAGCAGTTCTTC. It is translated as CASSLAPPGLAIEQFF.

The CDR3 sequence: CAISESLGDRGSQPQHF. The CDR3 DNA reads TGTGCCATCAGTGAGTCCCTTGGGGACAGGGGTAGCCAGCCCCAGCATTTT. The chain employs TRBV10-3 and TRBJ1-5; 10 bases align to TRBD1. This CDR3 is built from 17 residues. With V trimmed by 0 bases and J by 7 bases, 9 bases remained unmatched. Per the germline V gene, CDR1 is ENHRY and CDR2 is SYGVKD.

The chain combines TRBV28 with TRBJ2-7; the match to TRBD2 covers 8 bases. The germline CDR1 and CDR2 sequences are MDHEN and SYDVKM. V lost 10 bases and J lost 6; bases outside the gene matches: 8. The CDR3 is 12 amino acids. CDR3 nucleotide sequence: TGTGCCATAGGGACTAGTCGAACCGAGCAGTACTTC. Protein: CAIGTSRTEQYF.

In its sample, this clonotype was seen once. This chain joins TRBV2 and TRBJ2-5; perhaps TRBD1 as D (6 bases). This CDR3 has 14 amino acids. Between the trimmed V and J ends, which lost 6 bases and 1 base, there was a span of 12 bases. Per germline, CDR1 SNHLY and CDR2 FYNNEI. CDR3 sequence reads: CASRDRTVQETQYF. CDR3 DNA sequence: TGTGCCAGCAGGGACCGGACAGTCCAAGAGACCCAGTACTTC.

V usage is TRBV9 and J usage is TRBJ2-2; a weak D match, TRBD2 (5 bases). Trimming stripped 2 bases from V and 8 bases from J, with 10 bases between. CDR3 size: 13 residues. Germline-derived CDR1 and CDR2 are SGDLS and YYNGEE. This chain's CDR3 is CASSVDWEGELFF. The CDR3 DNA reads as TGTGCCAGCAGCGTCGACTGGGAGGGGGAGCTGTTTTTT. Drawing the rest from reference TRBV9 and TRBJ2-2, the complete variable domain is DSGVTQTPKHLITATGQRVTLRCSPRSGDLSVYWYQQSLDQGLQFLIQYYNGEERAKGNILERFSAQQFPDLHSELNLSSLELGDSALYFCASSVDWEGELFFGEGSRLTVL.

The CDR3: CASSLVSESYEQYF. The CDR3 nucleotides read TGCGCCAGCAGCTTGGTGTCAGAATCCTACGAGCAGTACTTC. The chain joins TRBV5-1 to TRBJ2-7; D not resolved. From germline, CDR1 is SGHRS and CDR2 YFSETQ. V was clipped by 0 bases and J by 1 base, with 8 bases between them. The CDR3 extends over 14 amino acids.

Note on this clonotype: The junction does not match germline at one end; this may be a read error. The V and J genes are TRBV10-2 and TRBJ2-4; D could derive from TRBD1 or TRBD2 (7 bases each). Germline CDR1 WSHSY, CDR2 SAAADI. This CDR3 region has 17 residues. The CDR3, as DNA: TGCTCCAGCGGGGACAGACTCCTATCCCTAGCCAAAAACATTCAGTACTTC. Translation: CSSGDRLLSLAKNIQYF.

This clonotype was counted a few times. The rearrangement uses TRBV27 and TRBJ1-6, with 7 bases that match TRBD1. This CDR3 contains 18 residues. Germline V CDR1 and CDR2: MNHEY, SMNVEV (reference sequence). V dropped 5 bases and J dropped 5; count of bases not matched to a gene: 15. CDR3 coding DNA: TGTGCCAGCAGTCCCCGACAGGGCCGCCCCACGAATAATTCACCCCTCCACTTT. This codes for CASSPRQGRPTNNSPLHF.

The rearrangement uses TRBV5-1 and TRBJ2-7, with D possibly matching TRBD2 (5 bases). Germline V gene data show CDR1 as SGHRS and CDR2 as YFSETQ. This CDR3 spans 14 amino acids. The germline V and J ends were trimmed by 7 bases and 0 bases, with 14 bases remaining between them. For the CDR3, the DNA is TGCGCCAGCCATACCGGGAAGAACTCCTACGAGCAGTACTTC. Residues: CASHTGKNSYEQYF.

This clonotype has just a few counts. This chain uses TRBV10-3 with TRBJ1-1; 9 bases agree with TRBD1. CDR1 is ENHRY and CDR2 is SYGVKD in the germline V gene. There are 14 residues in the CDR3. V was pared by 11 bases and J by 2 bases, with 9 bases of the junction left unmatched. CDR3 DNA sequence: TGTGCCTCAACACCGGGACAGGGAAACACTGAAGCTTTCTTT. It specifies CASTPGQGNTEAFF.

The genes are TRBV5-1 and TRBJ2-5; the D gene could be TRBD1 or TRBD2 (6 bases each). The CDR3 runs to 14 residues. Per germline, CDR1 SGHRS and CDR2 YFSETQ. The V end lost 0 bases, the J end lost 5 bases, and 11 bases lay between the germline ends. CDR3 nucleotides: TGCGCCAGCAGCTTGGAAGGAGGGGGGGAGACCCAGTACTTC. Its translation is CASSLEGGGETQYF.

The chain joins TRBV5-1 to TRBJ1-2; 10 nucleotides line up with TRBD1. J gave up 7 bases and V 3 bases, and 6 bases lay outside the gene matches. Germline CDR1 reads SGHRS; CDR2 reads YFSETQ. This CDR3 spans 14 amino acids. As DNA, the CDR3 is TGCGCCAGCAGCTATGACAGGGGGCAAGGTGGCTACACCTTC. It is translated as CASSYDRGQGGYTF. The full variable domain, rest sourced from reference TRBV5-1 and TRBJ1-2, is KAGVTQTPRYLIKTRGQQVTLSCSPISGHRSVSWYQQTPGQGLQFLFEYFSETQRNKGNFPGRFSGRQFSNSRSEMNVSTLELGDSALYLCASSYDRGQGGYTFGSGTRLTVV.

The genes are TRBV20-1 and TRBJ2-4, with TRBD1 as a possible D gene (8 bases). The length of the CDR3 is 14 residues. CDR1 is DFQATT and CDR2 is SNEGSKA in the germline V gene (reference sequence). V shed 7 bases and J shed 3 bases, with 16 bases lying between them. Here the CDR3 DNA reads TGCAGTGGTACAGGGGGGGAGGACAAAAACATTCAGTACTTC. It is translated as CSGTGGEDKNIQYF.

This clonotype was observed a few times. The genes are TRBV12-3 or TRBV12-4 and TRBJ2-3; weak D call: TRBD2 (5 bases). The CDR3 length is 15 residues. V was cut by 6 bases and J by 2 bases, with 15 bases left in between. The CDR3 spells CASSQGLGPTDTQYF. CDR3 bases: TGTGCCAGCAGCCAAGGACTTGGCCCCACAGATACGCAGTATTTT.

This clonotype was counted only a few times. This chain joins TRBV7-8 and TRBJ1-2; TRBD1 aligns across 7 bases. CDR3 size: 13 residues. Germline lookup yields CDR1 SGHVS and CDR2 FQNEAQ. The V and J ends lost 7 bases and 4 bases, in that order; junction bases with no gene match: 6. CDR3 nucleotides: TGTGCCAGCAAATCCGGGACAGCCTATGGCTACACCTTC. Its protein product is CASKSGTAYGYTF.

The chain has TRBV15 and TRBJ2-7; 9 bases match TRBD2. Per germline, CDR1 LNHNV and CDR2 YYDKDF (reference sequence). The V segment lost 1 base and the J segment 3 bases; nucleotides outside the gene matches: 4. CDR3 size: 15 residues. The CDR3 sequence is CATSRASGDGYEQYF. The CDR3 bases are TGTGCCACCAGCAGAGCTAGCGGGGACGGCTACGAGCAGTACTTC.

The gene calls are TRBV29-1 and TRBJ2-7; 7 bases fit TRBD1. The V gene's germline CDR1 is SQVTM and CDR2 ANQGSEA. This CDR3 has 14 amino acids. V dropped 7 bases and J dropped 2; count of bases not matched to a gene: 11. The CDR3 sequence: CSAKTGVGTYEQYF. The CDR3 region has the DNA TGCAGCGCGAAAACAGGGGTCGGTACCTACGAGCAGTACTTC.

The rearrangement uses TRBV12-5 and TRBJ2-3; 13 bases map to TRBD2. CDR1 and CDR2 from the germline V gene are LGHNT and FRNRAP. V dropped 0 bases and J dropped 4; count of bases not matched to a gene: 10. The CDR3 is made up of 19 amino acids. CDR3 sequence: CASGLVLTSGRSPPDTQYF. The CDR3 nucleotides read TGTGCTAGTGGTTTGGTACTGACTAGCGGGAGGTCCCCCCCAGATACGCAGTATTTT.

The chain joins TRBV18 to TRBJ2-5; D perhaps matches TRBD2 (7 bases). The CDR3 runs to 14 residues. V shed 6 bases and J shed 2 bases, with 13 bases lying between them. Germline V lookup: CDR1 KGHSH, CDR2 LQKENI. The CDR3 here is CASSPGGRQETQYF. CDR3 nucleotide sequence: TGTGCCAGCTCTCCCGGGGGGCGACAAGAGACCCAGTACTTC.

This clonotype appeared many times. The rearrangement uses TRBV5-8 and TRBJ2-3, with 7 bases matching TRBD2. The CDR3 has 15 amino acids. Germline V gives CDR1 SGHTS, CDR2 YDEGEE. Germline trimming cut 1 base from V and 4 bases from J; bases unmatched to any gene: 6. The CDR3 DNA is TGTGCCAGCAGCTTGCTTCCCGCGGGGGCAGATACGCAGTATTTT. It translates to CASSLLPAGADTQYF.

The V and J genes are TRBV7-2 and TRBJ2-1, with 11 bases that match TRBD2. Trimming cost V 6 bases and J 9 bases; bases outside gene matches: 1. Germline V gene sequence: CDR1 SGHTA, CDR2 FQGNSA. The CDR3 runs 12 residues. The CDR3 spells CASRGLAGEQFF. The CDR3 DNA reads TGTGCCAGCAGAGGACTAGCGGGTGAGCAGTTCTTC.

This clonotype was seen only a few times. V and J are TRBV19 and TRBJ2-1; 8 nucleotides align to TRBD1. V was pared by 4 bases and J by 10 bases, with 6 bases of the junction left unmatched. Germline lookup yields CDR1 LNHDA and CDR2 SQIVND (reference sequence). The CDR3 is 13 amino acids. The DNA for the CDR3 is TGTGCCAGTAGTACCGGACAGGGTGAAGAGCAGTTCTTC. This codes for CASSTGQGEEQFF.

The chain has TRBV5-4 and TRBJ1-1, with D perhaps matching TRBD1 (5 bases). Trimming removed 5 bases at V and 0 bases at J, with 11 bases between. CDR1 is SGHNT and CDR2 is YYREEE in the germline V gene (reference sequence). CDR3 size: 14 residues. The CDR3 nucleotides read TGTGCCAGCAGGACGGGACCGATGAACACTGAAGCTTTCTTT. Translation: CASRTGPMNTEAFF.

The rearrangement joins TRBV12-3 or TRBV12-4 to TRBJ1-1, with 7 positions matching TRBD1. Losses at the gene ends were 7 bases for V and 12 bases for J; bases not matched to a gene: 14. This CDR3 is 13 amino acids long. The CDR3: CASNLEQGILTFF. The CDR3 bases are TGTGCCAGCAACTTAGAACAGGGGATATTGACTTTCTTT.

The chain links TRBV20-1 to TRBJ2-7; no firm D call. In germline, CDR1 is DFQATT, CDR2 SNEGSKA (reference sequence). This CDR3 is built from 14 residues. V was shortened by 3 bases and J by 2 bases, with 14 bases between the two germline ends. The CDR3 here is CSARPNRAAYEQYF. The DNA of the CDR3 is TGCAGTGCTAGGCCCAACCGGGCCGCCTACGAGCAGTACTTC.

This clonotype was counted between two and nine times. This chain links TRBV7-6 with TRBJ2-3; 7 nucleotides agree with TRBD2. The CDR3 contains 15 residues. CDR1 and CDR2 (germline): SGHVS, FNYEAQ. Trimming cost V 5 bases and J 4 bases; bases outside gene matches: 9. The CDR3 loop is CASSPREGLADTQYF. For the CDR3, the DNA is TGTGCCAGCAGCCCGAGGGAGGGCCTTGCAGATACGCAGTATTTT.

The chain couples TRBV5-6 to TRBJ2-1; D might be TRBD1 or TRBD2, each matching 5 bases. The CDR3 length is 15 residues. Germline V gene lookup returns CDR1 SGHDT and CDR2 YYEEEE. Trimming took off 4 bases at V and 6 bases at J, with 17 bases between the two ends. CDR3 sequence reads: CASSTTLAGPNEQFF. CDR3 nucleotide sequence: TGTGCCAGCAGCACGACCCTAGCAGGGCCCAATGAGCAGTTCTTC.

This clonotype was counted ten times or more. The chain is built from TRBV20-1 and TRBJ2-1; D call uncertain. Germline CDR1 and CDR2: DFQATT and SNEGSKA (reference sequence). The CDR3 consists of 16 residues. V was cut by 0 bases and J by 0 bases, with 12 bases left in between. CDR3 DNA sequence: TGCAGTGCTAGAGATAGGAAAGATTCCTCCTACAATGAGCAGTTCTTC. Its translation is CSARDRKDSSYNEQFF.